Reported below is one TCR beta chain. What it binds is unknown. MiXCR, applied by TCRdb to the RT-PCR reads, yields one record per CDR3 protein. The table shows around 490,000 distinct CDR3 sequences, with 6% to 9% occurring only once. Germline values: CDR1 SGHAT, CDR2 FQNNGV. CDR3 length: 18 amino acids. The V and J ends lost 3 bases and 2 bases, in that order; junction bases with no gene match: 14. These data originate in a study of response to subunit inactivated influenza vaccine. Findings and caveats of the study: The authors proposed limited new T cell recruitment per seasonal influenza vaccination.

The chain joins TRBV11-2 to TRBJ2-7; 9 bases align to TRBD1. The receptor was derived from a man between 45 and 75 years old who received an inactivated influenza vaccine. Material: PBMCs from blood, obtained less than 30 months after vaccination. Written as DNA, the CDR3 is TGTGCCAGCAGCTTCGGGACAGGGCGCGGCGCCGTCCCCTACGAGCAGTACTTC. It codes for CASSFGTGRGAVPYEQYF.